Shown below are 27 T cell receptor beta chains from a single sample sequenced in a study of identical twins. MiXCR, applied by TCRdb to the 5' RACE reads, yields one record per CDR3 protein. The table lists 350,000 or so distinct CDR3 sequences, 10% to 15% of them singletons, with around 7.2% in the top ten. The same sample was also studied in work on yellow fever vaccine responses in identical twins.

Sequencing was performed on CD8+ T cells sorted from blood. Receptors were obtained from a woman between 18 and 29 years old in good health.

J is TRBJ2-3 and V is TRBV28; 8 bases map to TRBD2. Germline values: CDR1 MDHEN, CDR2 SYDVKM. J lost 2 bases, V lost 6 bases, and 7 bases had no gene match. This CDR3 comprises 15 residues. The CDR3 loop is CASRGGGPVTDTQYF. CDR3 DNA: TGTGCCAGCAGGGGCGGGGGGCCTGTCACAGATACGCAGTATTTT.

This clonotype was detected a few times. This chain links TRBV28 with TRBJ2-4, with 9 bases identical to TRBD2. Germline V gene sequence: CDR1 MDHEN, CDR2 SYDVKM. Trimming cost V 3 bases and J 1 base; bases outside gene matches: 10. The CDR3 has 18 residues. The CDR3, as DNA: TGTGCCAGCAGTTTTATAGCGGGAGACTCGTGGGCCAAAAACATTCAGTACTTC. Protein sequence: CASSFIAGDSWAKNIQYF.

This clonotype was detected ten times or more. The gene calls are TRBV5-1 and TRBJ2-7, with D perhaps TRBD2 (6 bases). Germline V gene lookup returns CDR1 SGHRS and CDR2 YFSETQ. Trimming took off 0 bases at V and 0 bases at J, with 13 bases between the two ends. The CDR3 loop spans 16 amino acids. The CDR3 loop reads CASSLERDWHSYEQYF. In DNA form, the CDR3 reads TGCGCCAGCAGCTTGGAAAGGGACTGGCACTCCTACGAGCAGTACTTC.

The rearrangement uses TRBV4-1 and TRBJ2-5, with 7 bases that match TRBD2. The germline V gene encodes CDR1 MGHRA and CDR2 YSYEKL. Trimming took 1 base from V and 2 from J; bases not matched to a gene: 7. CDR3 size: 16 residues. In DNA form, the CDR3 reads TGCGCCAGCAGCCAAGGCCCTAGGGGAGGGCAAGAGACCCAGTACTTC. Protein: CASSQGPRGGQETQYF.

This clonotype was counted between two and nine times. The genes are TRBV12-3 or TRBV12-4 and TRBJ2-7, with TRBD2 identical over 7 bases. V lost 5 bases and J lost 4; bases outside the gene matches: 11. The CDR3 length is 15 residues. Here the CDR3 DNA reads TGTGCCAGCAGTCATATCAGAGCGGGATGGTACGAGCAGTACTTC. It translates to CASSHIRAGWYEQYF.

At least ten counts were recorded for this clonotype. In DNA, the CDR3 is TGTGCCAGCAGTTTACAGGGAGCGGAGACCCAGTACTTC. This gives the protein CASSLQGAETQYF. This rearrangement joins TRBV28 to TRBJ2-5; D is possibly TRBD1 or TRBD2 (5 bases each). This CDR3 region has 13 residues. V lost 2 bases and J 5 bases, leaving 9 bases between the germline ends. CDR1 MDHEN and CDR2 SYDVKM come from the germline V gene.

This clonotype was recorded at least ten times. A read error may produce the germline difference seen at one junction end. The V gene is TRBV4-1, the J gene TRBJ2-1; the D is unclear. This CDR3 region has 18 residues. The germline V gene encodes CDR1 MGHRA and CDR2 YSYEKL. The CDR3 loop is CASSQDFPDAVQYSEQFF. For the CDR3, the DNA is TGCGCCAGCAGCCAAGATTTCCCCGACGCGGTCCAATACAGTGAGCAGTTCTTC.

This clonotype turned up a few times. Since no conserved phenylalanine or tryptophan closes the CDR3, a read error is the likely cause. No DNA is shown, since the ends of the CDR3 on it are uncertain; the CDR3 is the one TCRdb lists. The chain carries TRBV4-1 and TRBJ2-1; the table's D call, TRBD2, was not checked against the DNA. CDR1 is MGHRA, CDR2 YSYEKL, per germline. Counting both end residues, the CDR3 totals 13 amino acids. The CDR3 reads CASSQELAGGQVY.

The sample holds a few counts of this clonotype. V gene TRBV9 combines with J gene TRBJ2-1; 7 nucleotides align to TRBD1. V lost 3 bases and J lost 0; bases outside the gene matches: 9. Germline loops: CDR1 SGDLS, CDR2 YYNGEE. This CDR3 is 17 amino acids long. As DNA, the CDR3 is TGTGCCAGCAGCGGGTACAGGGGACCCAGCTCCTACAATGAGCAGTTCTTC. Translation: CASSGYRGPSSYNEQFF.

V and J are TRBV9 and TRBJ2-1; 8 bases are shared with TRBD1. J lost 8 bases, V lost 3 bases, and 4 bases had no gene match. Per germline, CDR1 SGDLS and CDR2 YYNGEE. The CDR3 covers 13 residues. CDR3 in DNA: TGTGCCAGCAGCGGAGGACAGGGCTATGAGCAGTTCTTC. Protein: CASSGGQGYEQFF.

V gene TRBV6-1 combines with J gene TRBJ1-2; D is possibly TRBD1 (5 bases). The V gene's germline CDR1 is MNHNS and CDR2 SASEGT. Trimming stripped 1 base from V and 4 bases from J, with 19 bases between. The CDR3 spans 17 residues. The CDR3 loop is CASSEVGRQGESYGYTF. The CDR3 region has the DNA TGTGCCAGCAGTGAAGTTGGCCGGCAGGGCGAGAGCTATGGCTACACCTTC.

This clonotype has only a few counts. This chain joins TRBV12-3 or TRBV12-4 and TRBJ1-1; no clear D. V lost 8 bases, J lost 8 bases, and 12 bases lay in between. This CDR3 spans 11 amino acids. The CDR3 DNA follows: TGTGCCAGCCTTGTGTCACCGGAAGCTTTCTTT. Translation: CASLVSPEAFF.

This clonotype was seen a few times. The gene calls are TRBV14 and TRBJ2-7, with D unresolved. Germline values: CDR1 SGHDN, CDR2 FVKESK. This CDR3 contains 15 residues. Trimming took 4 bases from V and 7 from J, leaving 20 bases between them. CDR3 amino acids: CASSLQRTMPGEQYF. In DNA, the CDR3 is TGTGCCAGCAGCCTTCAACGGACGATGCCCGGGGAGCAGTACTTC.

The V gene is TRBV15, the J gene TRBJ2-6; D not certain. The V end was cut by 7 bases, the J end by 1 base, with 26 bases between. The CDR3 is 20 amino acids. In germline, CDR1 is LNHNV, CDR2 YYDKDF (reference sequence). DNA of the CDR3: TGTGCCACCACCGAGTCGACCTCGACATTCCCTGAGTCTGGGGCCAACGTCCTGACTTTC. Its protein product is CATTESTSTFPESGANVLTF.

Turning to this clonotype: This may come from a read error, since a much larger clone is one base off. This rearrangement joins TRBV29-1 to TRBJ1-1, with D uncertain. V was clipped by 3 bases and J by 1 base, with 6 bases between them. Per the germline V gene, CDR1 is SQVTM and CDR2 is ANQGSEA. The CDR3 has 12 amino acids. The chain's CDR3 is CSVDVGNTEAFF. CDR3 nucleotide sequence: TGCAGCGTTGACGTGGGGAACACTGAAGCTTTCTTT. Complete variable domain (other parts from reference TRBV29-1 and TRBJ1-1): SAVISQKPSRDICQRGTSLTIQCQVDSQVTMMFWYRQQPGQSLTLIATANQGSEATYESGFVIDKFPISRPNLTFSTLTVSNMSPEDSSIYLCSVDVGNTEAFFGQGTRLTVV.

The CDR3 DNA is TGCGCCAGCAGTGGTAACAGGGCAGGCTACAATGAGCAGTTCTTC. This encodes CASSGNRAGYNEQFF. The chain is built from TRBV10-2 and TRBJ2-1, with a tentative D call TRBD1 (6 bases). Per germline, CDR1 WSHSY and CDR2 SAAADI. The CDR3 runs to 15 residues. Trimming cost V 4 bases and J 3 bases, with 13 bases left between them.

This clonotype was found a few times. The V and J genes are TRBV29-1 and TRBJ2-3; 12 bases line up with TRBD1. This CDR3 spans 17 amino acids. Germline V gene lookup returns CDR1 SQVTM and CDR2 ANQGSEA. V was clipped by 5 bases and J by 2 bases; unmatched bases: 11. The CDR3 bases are TGCAGCGTTCTCTCCAGGGGGACAGGGGGCATCACAGATACGCAGTATTTT. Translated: CSVLSRGTGGITDTQYF.

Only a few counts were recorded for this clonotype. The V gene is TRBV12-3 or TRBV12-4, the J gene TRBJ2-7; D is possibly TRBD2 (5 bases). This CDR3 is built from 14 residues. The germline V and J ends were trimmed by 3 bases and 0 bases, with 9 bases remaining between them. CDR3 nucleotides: TGTGCCAGCAGTTTTGTCGCGGGCTCCTACGAGCAGTACTTC. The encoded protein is CASSFVAGSYEQYF.

CDR3 loop: CASSSLAGGGTYEQYF. CDR3 in DNA: TGTGCCAGCAGCTCGCTAGCAGGGGGAGGGACCTACGAGCAGTACTTC. The gene calls are TRBV7-9 and TRBJ2-7; D possibly uses TRBD1 or TRBD2 (7 bases each). The CDR3 is 16 amino acids. Germline CDR1 and CDR2: SEHNR and FQNEAQ (reference sequence). Trimming took 4 bases from V and 2 from J, leaving 18 bases between them.

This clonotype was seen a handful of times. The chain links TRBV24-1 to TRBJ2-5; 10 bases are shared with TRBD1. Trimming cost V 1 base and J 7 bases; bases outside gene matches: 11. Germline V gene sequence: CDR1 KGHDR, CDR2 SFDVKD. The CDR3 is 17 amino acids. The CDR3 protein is CATSDFEPGQGYGTQYF. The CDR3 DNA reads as TGTGCCACCAGTGATTTCGAGCCGGGACAGGGGTACGGGACCCAGTACTTC.

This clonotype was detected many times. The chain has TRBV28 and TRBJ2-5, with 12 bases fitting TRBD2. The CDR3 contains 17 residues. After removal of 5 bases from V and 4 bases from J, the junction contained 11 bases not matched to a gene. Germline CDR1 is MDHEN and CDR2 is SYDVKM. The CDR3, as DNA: TGTGCCAGCAGTCCCTGGACTAGCGGGGTAACGGCAGAGACCCAGTACTTC. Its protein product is CASSPWTSGVTAETQYF.

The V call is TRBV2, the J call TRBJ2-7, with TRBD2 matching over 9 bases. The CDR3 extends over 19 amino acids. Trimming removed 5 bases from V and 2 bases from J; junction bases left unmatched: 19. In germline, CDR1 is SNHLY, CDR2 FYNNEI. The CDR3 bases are TGTGCCAGCAGTTCCTCGGTGGTAGCGGGAGTCCTAGTTGCCTACGAGCAGTACTTC. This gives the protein CASSSSVVAGVLVAYEQYF. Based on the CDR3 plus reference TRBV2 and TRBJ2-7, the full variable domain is EPEVTQTPSHQVTQMGQEVILRCVPISNHLYFYWYRQILGQKVEFLVSFYNNEISEKSEIFDDQFSVERPDGSNFTLKIRSTKLEDSAMYFCASSSSVVAGVLVAYEQYFGPGTRLTVT.

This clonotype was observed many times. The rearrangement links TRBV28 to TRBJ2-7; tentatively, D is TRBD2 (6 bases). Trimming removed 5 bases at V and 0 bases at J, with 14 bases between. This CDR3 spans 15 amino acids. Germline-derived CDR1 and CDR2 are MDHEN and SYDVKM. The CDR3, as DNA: TGTGCCAGCAGTAAGACAAGCGGGTACTCCTACGAGCAGTACTTC. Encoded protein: CASSKTSGYSYEQYF.

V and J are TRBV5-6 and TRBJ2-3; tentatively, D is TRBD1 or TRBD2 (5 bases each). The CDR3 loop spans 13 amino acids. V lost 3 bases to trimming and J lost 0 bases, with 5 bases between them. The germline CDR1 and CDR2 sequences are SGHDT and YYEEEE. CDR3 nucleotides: TGTGCCAGCAGCTGGGACAGCACAGATACGCAGTATTTT. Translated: CASSWDSTDTQYF.

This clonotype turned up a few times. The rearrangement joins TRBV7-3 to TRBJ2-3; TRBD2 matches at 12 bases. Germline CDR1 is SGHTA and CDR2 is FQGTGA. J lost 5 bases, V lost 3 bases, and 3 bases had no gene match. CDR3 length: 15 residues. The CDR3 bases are TGTGCCAGCAGCTTCACTAGCGGGAGGTTAGATACGCAGTATTTT. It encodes CASSFTSGRLDTQYF.

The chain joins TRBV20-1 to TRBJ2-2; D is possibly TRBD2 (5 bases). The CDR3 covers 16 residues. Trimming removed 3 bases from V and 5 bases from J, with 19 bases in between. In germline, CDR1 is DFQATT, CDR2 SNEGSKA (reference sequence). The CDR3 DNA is TGCAGTGCTAGGGGCCCAGCGGAAGGTGGAACCGGGGAGCTGTTTTTT. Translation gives CSARGPAEGGTGELFF.

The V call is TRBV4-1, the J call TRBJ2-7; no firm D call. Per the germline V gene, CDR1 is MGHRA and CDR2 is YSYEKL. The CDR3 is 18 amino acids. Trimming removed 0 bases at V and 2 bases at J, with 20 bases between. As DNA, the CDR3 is TGCGCCAGCAGCCAAGATATCAGTGGGCAGGATTTAACCTACGAGCAGTACTTC. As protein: CASSQDISGQDLTYEQYF.